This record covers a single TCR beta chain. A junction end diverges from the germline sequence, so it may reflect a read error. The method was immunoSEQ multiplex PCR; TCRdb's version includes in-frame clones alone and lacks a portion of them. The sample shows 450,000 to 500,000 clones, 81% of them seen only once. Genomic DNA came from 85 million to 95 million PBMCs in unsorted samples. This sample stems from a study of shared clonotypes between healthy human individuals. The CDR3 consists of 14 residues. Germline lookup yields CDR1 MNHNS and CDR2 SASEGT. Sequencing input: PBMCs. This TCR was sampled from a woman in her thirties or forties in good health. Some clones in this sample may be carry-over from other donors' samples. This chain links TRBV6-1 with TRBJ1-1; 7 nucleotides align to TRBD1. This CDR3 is CASKTYRGTTGAFF. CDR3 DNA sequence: TGTGCCAGCAAGACCTACAGGGGTACCACTGGAGCTTTCTTT.